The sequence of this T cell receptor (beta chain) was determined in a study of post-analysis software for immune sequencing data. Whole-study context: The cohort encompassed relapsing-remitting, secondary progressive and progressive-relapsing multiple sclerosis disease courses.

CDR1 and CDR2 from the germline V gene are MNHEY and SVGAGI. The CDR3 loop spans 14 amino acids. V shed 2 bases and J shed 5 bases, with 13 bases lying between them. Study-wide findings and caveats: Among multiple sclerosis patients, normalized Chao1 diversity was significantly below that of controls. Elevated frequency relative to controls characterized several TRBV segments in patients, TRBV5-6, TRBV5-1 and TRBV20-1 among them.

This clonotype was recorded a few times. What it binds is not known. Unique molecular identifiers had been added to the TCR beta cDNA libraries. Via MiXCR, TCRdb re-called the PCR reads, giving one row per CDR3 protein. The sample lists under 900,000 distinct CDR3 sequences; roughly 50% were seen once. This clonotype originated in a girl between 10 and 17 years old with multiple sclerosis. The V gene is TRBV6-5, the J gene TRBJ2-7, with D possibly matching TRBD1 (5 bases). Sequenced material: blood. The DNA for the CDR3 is TGTGCCAGCAGTTACCTGGGCAGGGCCAACGAGCAGTACTTC. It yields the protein CASSYLGRANEQYF.